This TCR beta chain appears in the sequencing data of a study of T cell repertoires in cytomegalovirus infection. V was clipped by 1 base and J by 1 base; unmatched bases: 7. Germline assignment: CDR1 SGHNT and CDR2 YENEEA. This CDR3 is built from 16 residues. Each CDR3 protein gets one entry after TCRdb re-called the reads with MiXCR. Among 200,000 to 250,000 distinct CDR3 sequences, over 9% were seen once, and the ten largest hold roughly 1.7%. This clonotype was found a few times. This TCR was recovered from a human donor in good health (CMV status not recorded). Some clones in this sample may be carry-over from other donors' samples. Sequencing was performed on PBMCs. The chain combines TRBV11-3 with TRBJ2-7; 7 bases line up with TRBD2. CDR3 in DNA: TGTGCCAGCAGCTTAGCACTAGCGACGACGTCCTACGAGCAGTACTTC. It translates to CASSLALATTSYEQYF.